The 28 T cell receptor beta chains given below trace back to one sample, sequenced in a study of CD8+ T cells in alopecia areata. Isolated RNA was reverse transcribed into cDNA used as the sequencing template. Measured with immunoSEQ multiplex PCR; TCRdb has only the in-frame clones, and not every one. The sample contains some 30,000 clones, about 83% of which appear only once. Sequencing was performed on NKG2D-low CD8+ T cells sorted from blood. The receptors derive from a human donor with alopecia areata.

V and J are TRBV4-1 and TRBJ2-3; perhaps TRBD1 as D (6 bases). Trimming took off 3 bases at V and 3 bases at J, with 19 bases between the two ends. CDR3 length: 17 residues. CDR1 is MGHRA and CDR2 is YSYEKL in the germline V gene. The CDR3 loop is CASSQSPQGSWTDTQYF. CDR3 nucleotide sequence: TGCGCCAGCAGCCAGAGTCCCCAGGGGAGCTGGACAGATACGCAGTATTTT.

The chain uses TRBV19 and TRBJ2-7; D is possibly TRBD1 (5 bases). Trimming shortened V by 6 bases and J by 4 bases, and 16 bases separated the two germline ends. CDR1 is LNHDA, CDR2 SQIVND, per germline (reference sequence). CDR3 length: 14 residues. The CDR3, as DNA: TGTGCCAGTAGCATCACAACAGGTTCGTACGAGCAGTACTTC. Its protein product is CASSITTGSYEQYF.

This chain links TRBV30 with TRBJ2-1; TRBD2 aligns across 12 bases. Germline CDR1 is GTSNPN and CDR2 is SVGIG (reference sequence). V was clipped by 3 bases and J by 8 bases; unmatched bases: 8. CDR3 length equals 15 residues. In nucleotides, the CDR3 is TGTGCCTGGAGAAAACTAGCGGGAGGATGGTATGAGCAGTTCTTC. It codes for CAWRKLAGGWYEQFF.

This clone has only one observation. This chain links TRBV7-9 with TRBJ2-5; no reliable D call. V was trimmed by 5 bases and J by 3 bases, leaving 10 bases between them. The CDR3 length is 13 residues. CDR1 is SEHNR and CDR2 is FQNEAQ in the germline V gene (reference sequence). CDR3 DNA: TGTGCCAGCAGCCACGTGGGCAAAGAGACCCAGTACTTC. As protein: CASSHVGKETQYF.

The chain links TRBV27 to TRBJ2-2, with D hard to call. The CDR3 length is 12 residues. From germline, CDR1 is MNHEY and CDR2 SMNVEV (reference sequence). Trimming pared 6 bases from V and 6 bases from J, leaving 8 bases between. CDR3 region: CASSGSSGELFF. CDR3 DNA: TGTGCCAGCAGCGGATCATCCGGGGAGCTGTTTTTT.

V gene TRBV6-1 combines with J gene TRBJ2-7; 11 nucleotides match TRBD1. The germline CDR1 and CDR2 sequences are MNHNS and SASEGT. J was trimmed by 4 bases and V by 1 base; bases with no gene match: 15. The CDR3 runs to 19 residues. The CDR3 bases are TGTGCCAGCAGTGAAGTTGAGCTAGGTGGGACAGGGGGTCGGTACGAGCAGTACTTC. It yields the protein CASSEVELGGTGGRYEQYF.

The chain couples TRBV19 to TRBJ1-2, with unresolved D. The germline V gene has CDR1 LNHDA and CDR2 SQIVND (reference sequence). This CDR3 contains 10 residues. V lost 8 bases, J lost 3 bases, and 4 bases lay in between. This chain's CDR3 is CASEHYGYTF. The CDR3 DNA follows: TGTGCCAGTGAGCACTATGGCTACACCTTC.

V is TRBV6-1 and J is TRBJ2-2, with TRBD2 matching over 9 bases. Germline CDR1 MNHNS, CDR2 SASEGT. The V and J ends lost 6 bases and 1 base, in that order; junction bases with no gene match: 3. The CDR3 is 15 amino acids. CDR3 sequence: CASSRTSENTGELFF. The CDR3 region has the DNA TGTGCCAGCAGCCGGACTAGCGAGAACACCGGGGAGCTGTTTTTT.

V usage is TRBV28 and J usage is TRBJ2-5, with 7 positions matching TRBD1. The V and J ends lost 6 bases and 2 bases, in that order; junction bases with no gene match: 9. Germline CDR1 MDHEN, CDR2 SYDVKM. This CDR3 has 15 amino acids. CDR3 nucleotide sequence: TGTGCCAGCAGGGGGAACAGGGGCCCTCAAGAGACCCAGTACTTC. The encoded protein is CASRGNRGPQETQYF.

By share of the sample, this clone is medium-sized. The CDR3 DNA reads TGTGCCAGCAGTGAAGTGTGGGTCGACGGGAACTATGGCTACACCTTC. Its translation is CASSEVWVDGNYGYTF. This chain connects TRBV6-1 to TRBJ1-2; D is undetermined. Between the trimmed V and J ends, which lost 1 base and 2 bases, there was a span of 14 bases. The CDR3 spans 16 residues. Germline V gene lookup returns CDR1 MNHNS and CDR2 SASEGT.

The chain uses TRBV27 and TRBJ2-7; no clear D. The CDR3 extends over 13 amino acids. Trimming removed 4 bases at V and 0 bases at J, with 7 bases between. Germline assignment: CDR1 MNHEY and CDR2 SMNVEV (reference sequence). This CDR3 reads CASSSINSYEQYF. The CDR3 DNA sequence: TGTGCCAGCAGTTCAATCAACTCCTACGAGCAGTACTTC.

The V gene is TRBV2, the J gene TRBJ1-1; D possibly corresponds to TRBD1 (5 bases). This CDR3 is built from 12 residues. Trimming shortened V by 10 bases and J by 3 bases, and 12 bases separated the two germline ends. Germline V gives CDR1 SNHLY, CDR2 FYNNEI. The DNA of the CDR3 is TGTGCCACCATGCGACAGTACACTGAAGCTTTCTTT. Translated: CATMRQYTEAFF.

V gene TRBV4-2 combines with J gene TRBJ2-7; TRBD2 might be the D (5 bases). The CDR3 consists of 15 residues. V was trimmed by 6 bases and J by 2 bases, leaving 17 bases between them. Germline CDR1 LGHNA, CDR2 YNFKEQ. The CDR3 loop reads CASSQEASTPYEQYF. In DNA form, the CDR3 reads TGTGCCAGCAGTCAGGAGGCCAGCACCCCCTACGAGCAGTACTTC.

This chain links TRBV28 with TRBJ2-3; TRBD2 matches 10 bases. Germline trimming cut 7 bases from V and 0 bases from J; bases unmatched to any gene: 16. There are 19 residues in the CDR3. CDR1 is MDHEN, CDR2 SYDVKM, per germline. For the CDR3, the DNA is TGTGCCAGCACCACTCCGGGTAGCGGGGGGCACGCTAGCACAGATACGCAGTATTTT. Translated, it gives CASTTPGSGGHASTDTQYF.

The CDR3 region is CSVEGVYEQYF. The CDR3 DNA reads as TGCAGCGTTGAAGGGGTCTACGAGCAGTACTTC. This chain connects TRBV29-1 to TRBJ2-7; unclear D gene. Germline V gene lookup returns CDR1 SQVTM and CDR2 ANQGSEA. The V end lost 1 base, the J end lost 3 bases, and 4 bases lay between the germline ends. The CDR3 totals 11 residues.

The J gene is TRBJ2-2, the V gene TRBV27; perhaps D is TRBD1 or TRBD2 (5 bases each). Germline CDR1 MNHEY, CDR2 SMNVEV (reference sequence). This CDR3 comprises 14 residues. V lost 2 bases, J lost 7 bases, and 11 bases lay in between. The CDR3 here is CASSLVGVVGELFF. The CDR3 DNA reads as TGTGCCAGCAGTTTAGTGGGGGTAGTCGGGGAGCTGTTTTTT.

This chain links TRBV13 with TRBJ2-2; D possibly corresponds to TRBD2 (5 bases). Germline CDR1 and CDR2: PRHDT and FYEKMQ (reference sequence). This CDR3 contains 14 residues. Trimming stripped 2 bases from V and 7 bases from J, with 11 bases between. The CDR3 loop reads CASSLLGADGELFF. The CDR3 DNA reads as TGTGCCAGCAGCTTATTGGGAGCGGACGGGGAGCTGTTTTTT. Supplemented by reference TRBV13 and TRBJ2-2, the full variable domain reads AAGVIQSPRHLIKEKRETATLKCYPIPRHDTVYWYQQGPGQDPQFLISFYEKMQSDKGSIPDRFSAQQFSDYHSELNMSSLELGDSALYFCASSLLGADGELFFGEGSRLTVL.

V usage is TRBV27 and J usage is TRBJ2-1; TRBD1 matches 12 bases. The CDR3 consists of 16 residues. Per the germline V gene, CDR1 is MNHEY and CDR2 is SMNVEV (reference sequence). The V and J ends lost 5 bases and 9 bases, in that order; junction bases with no gene match: 11. The CDR3 sequence is CASSLHRDRGLGEQFF. The CDR3 DNA reads as TGTGCCAGCAGTCTCCACCGGGACAGGGGGCTTGGTGAGCAGTTCTTC.

This chain connects TRBV28 to TRBJ2-1, with D hard to call. This CDR3 spans 15 amino acids. Germline V CDR1 and CDR2: MDHEN, SYDVKM. The V end lost 6 bases, the J end lost 7 bases, and 19 bases lay between the germline ends. CDR3 region: CASSRPQSAGNEQFF. The CDR3 nucleotides are TGTGCCAGCAGCCGCCCCCAAAGCGCTGGGAATGAGCAGTTCTTC.

The rearrangement uses TRBV2 and TRBJ1-1, with D hard to call. There are 13 residues in the CDR3. V gave up 2 bases and J gave up 4 bases, with 8 bases separating them. CDR1 and CDR2 from the germline V gene are SNHLY and FYNNEI. The CDR3 sequence is CASSERGSTEAFF. The CDR3 region has the DNA TGTGCCAGCAGTGAACGGGGTAGCACTGAAGCTTTCTTT.

V gene TRBV7-9 combines with J gene TRBJ2-3; 9 nucleotides align to TRBD1. The CDR3 is 14 amino acids. The germline V gene has CDR1 SEHNR and CDR2 FQNEAQ (reference sequence). V shed 5 bases and J 5 bases; nucleotides not matched to a gene: 5. The CDR3 sequence is CASSQRTGEDTQYF. CDR3 DNA: TGTGCCAGCAGCCAAAGGACAGGGGAAGATACGCAGTATTTT. Complete variable domain (other parts from reference TRBV7-9 and TRBJ2-3): DTGVSQNPRHKITKRGQNVTFRCDPISEHNRLYWYRQTLGQGPEFLTYFQNEAQLEKSRLLSDRFSAERPKGSFSTLEIQRTEQGDSAMYLCASSQRTGEDTQYFGPGTRLTVL.

The gene calls are TRBV6-4 and TRBJ2-1; D tentatively fits TRBD1 or TRBD2 (6 bases each). CDR3 length: 14 residues. The ends were cut back, 6 bases at V and 8 bases at J, with 17 bases in the middle. CDR1 and CDR2 from the germline V gene are MRHNA and SNTAGT. In DNA, the CDR3 is TGTGCCAGCAGCGAGGGGGGAGATTCATATGAGCAGTTCTTC. Protein: CASSEGGDSYEQFF.

The V call is TRBV27, the J call TRBJ2-5; D is possibly TRBD1 or TRBD2 (5 bases each). V shed 4 bases and J shed 4 bases, with 10 bases lying between them. The CDR3 sequence is 13 residues long. Per germline, CDR1 MNHEY and CDR2 SMNVEV (reference sequence). The CDR3 nucleotides read TGTGCCAGCAGTTCGGGACCGCGAGAGACCCAGTACTTC. Translated: CASSSGPRETQYF.

J is TRBJ2-7 and V is TRBV7-8, with D uncertain. Germline CDR1 is SGHVS and CDR2 is FQNEAQ. The V gene lost 2 bases and the J gene lost 2 bases, with 10 bases spanning the gap. The CDR3 contains 14 residues. CDR3 coding DNA: TGTGCCAGCAGCTTACCCTCCTTCGCCTACGAGCAGTACTTC. It encodes CASSLPSFAYEQYF.

The V gene is TRBV7-7, the J gene TRBJ2-5; D might be TRBD2 (5 bases). This CDR3 is 13 amino acids long. The V gene lost 4 bases and the J gene lost 5 bases, with 11 bases spanning the gap. Germline V lookup: CDR1 SSHAT, CDR2 FNYEAQ (reference sequence). The CDR3 DNA sequence: TGTGCCAGCAGCTCCACTAGTAGGGAGACCCAGTACTTC. Protein sequence: CASSSTSRETQYF.

The gene calls are TRBV7-2 and TRBJ1-6, with D unresolved. The CDR3 has 19 amino acids. Deletions cut 1 base from V and 9 bases from J, with 25 bases between. Germline V CDR1 and CDR2: SGHTA, FQGNSA. In nucleotides, the CDR3 is TGTGCCAGCAGCTTAGAGACCCTGGCGGAGACCATAGGGAGTTCACCCCTCCACTTT. Its protein is CASSLETLAETIGSSPLHF.

The J gene is TRBJ2-1, the V gene TRBV11-2; D is unresolved. With 3 bases removed from V and 0 bases from J, the gap between germline ends came to 6 bases. Germline V gene lookup returns CDR1 SGHAT and CDR2 FQNNGV. This CDR3 spans 14 amino acids. The CDR3 is CASSFSASYNEQFF. CDR3 sequence (DNA): TGTGCCAGCAGCTTCTCGGCCTCCTACAATGAGCAGTTCTTC.

The chain carries TRBV11-2 and TRBJ1-2; D possibly corresponds to TRBD1 (5 bases). There are 11 residues in the CDR3. Looked up from germline, CDR1 is SGHAT and CDR2 is FQNNGV. The ends were cut back, 11 bases at V and 7 bases at J, with 14 bases in the middle. CDR3 nucleotide sequence: TGTGCCGAGGGGACCGGGTTTGGCTACACCTTC. Its translation is CAEGTGFGYTF. The full variable domain, completed using reference TRBV11-2 and TRBJ1-2, is EAGVAQSPRYKIIEKRQSVAFWCNPISGHATLYWYQQILGQGPKLLIQFQNNGVVDDSQLPKDRFSAERLKGVDSTLKIQPAKLEDSAVYLCAEGTGFGYTFGSGTRLTVV.